This T cell receptor (beta chain) was found in a study of monozygotic twins with inflammatory bowel disease. Study-wide results and caveats: IBD patients carried less diverse TCRbeta repertoires (inverse Simpson) than healthy co-twins.

During cDNA synthesis, UMIs that each contained a 6-nucleotide sample barcode were added by means of template switching. Reanalyzing the 5' RACE reads, TCRdb keeps one entry per CDR3 protein, without DNA. The ten most abundant clones cover 1.2% of a sample with around 140,000 distinct CDR3 sequences. The CDR3 extends over 17 amino acids. CDR1 and CDR2 (germline): MDHEN, SYDVKM. Points on this clonotype: The antigen is unknown.

Donors each gave more than 2 ml of blood. The chain recombines TRBV28 with TRBJ2-7; TCRdb returns TRBD1, unconfirmable since there is no DNA. Sequencing was carried out using blood. The clonotype comes from a human donor with ulcerative colitis or Crohn's disease, or a healthy co-twin of an affected twin (not recorded which). CDR3 residues: CASSLYPRQGARGGQYF.